Below are 16 T cell receptor beta chains sequenced from a single sample in a study of early T cells in non-severe SARS-CoV-2 infection listed by TCRdb under 2021. The library relied on 5' RACE. Sequencer: NextSeq 500. In TCRdb, the public reads were trimmed at Q25 with fastp and aligned with MiXCR, with productive beta chains retained. Entries are consolidated by CDR3 protein sequence, retaining the most common genes and DNA. This sample lists more than 50,000 distinct CDR3 sequences; around an eighth were detected once. The biggest ten clones account for around 1.4% of the sample. The input for sequencing was whole blood, taken at baseline. The receptors stem from an adult who was a healthcare worker with PCR-confirmed SARS-CoV-2 infection or an uninfected control (not recorded which).

The V gene is TRBV18, the J gene TRBJ2-5, with D unresolved. Germline-derived CDR1 and CDR2 are KGHSH and LQKENI. V lost 6 bases to trimming and J lost 1 base, with 15 bases between them. The CDR3 is 15 residues long. CDR3 DNA sequence: TGTGCCAGCTCTCGGTTAAGCAGCTTCCAAGAGACCCAGTACTTC. Translation gives CASSRLSSFQETQYF.

This clonotype was counted between two and nine times. V and J are TRBV7-9 and TRBJ2-5, with 7 bases fitting TRBD1. CDR3 length equals 14 residues. Germline lookup yields CDR1 SEHNR and CDR2 FQNEAQ (reference sequence). V dropped 10 bases and J dropped 2; count of bases not matched to a gene: 10. CDR3 DNA sequence: TGTGCCACCCTGCCAGGGGGATATCAAGAGACCCAGTACTTC. This codes for CATLPGGYQETQYF.

The V call is TRBV11-2, the J call TRBJ1-1, with unresolved D. The CDR3 extends over 13 amino acids. V gave up 10 bases and J gave up 7 bases, with 19 bases separating them. Germline V gene lookup returns CDR1 SGHAT and CDR2 FQNNGV. CDR3 sequence reads: CAISPGRENEAFF. CDR3 DNA: TGTGCCATCTCACCGGGGAGGGAAAATGAAGCTTTCTTT.

This clonotype was counted ten times or more. This chain links TRBV18 with TRBJ1-1; 7 positions match TRBD1. Losses at the gene ends were 4 bases for V and 1 base for J; bases not matched to a gene: 3. Germline V lookup: CDR1 KGHSH, CDR2 LQKENI. The CDR3 runs 14 residues. The CDR3: CASSRGTANTEAFF. Here the CDR3 DNA reads TGTGCCAGCTCACGGGGGACAGCGAACACTGAAGCTTTCTTT.

This clonotype has just a few counts. This chain connects TRBV10-3 to TRBJ2-3; 8 nucleotides line up with TRBD1. Unmatched junction bases numbered 8, after V lost 3 bases and J lost 0 bases. This CDR3 has 17 residues. From germline, CDR1 is ENHRY and CDR2 SYGVKD. CDR3 DNA sequence: TGTGCCATCAGTGACCCCTTCGGACAGGGAAGCACAGATACGCAGTATTTT. This translates into CAISDPFGQGSTDTQYF.

CDR3 DNA: TGCGCCAGCAGCCTGCTGTGGGGCACAGATACGCAGTATTTT. This sequence encodes CASSLLWGTDTQYF. V and J are TRBV10-1 and TRBJ2-3; D not resolved. V lost 6 bases to trimming and J lost 1 base, with 11 bases between them. The CDR3 sequence is 14 residues long. CDR1 WNHNN and CDR2 SYGVQD come from the germline V gene (reference sequence).

This clonotype was recorded a few times. This chain links TRBV6-6 with TRBJ2-7, with D perhaps given as TRBD1 or TRBD2 (5 bases each). V was pared by 8 bases and J by 5 bases, with 19 bases between. Germline values: CDR1 MNHNY, CDR2 SVGAGI (reference sequence). The CDR3 has 14 residues. The DNA of the CDR3 is TGTGCCAGCCAAAGGGGAGAAGGTTTACACGAGCAGTACTTC. Translation gives CASQRGEGLHEQYF.

This sequence joins TRBV27 and TRBJ1-2, with D tentatively TRBD1 (5 bases). The CDR3 totals 13 residues. Germline V gene lookup returns CDR1 MNHEY and CDR2 SMNVEV (reference sequence). V lost 5 bases to trimming and J lost 2 bases, with 9 bases between them. The DNA for the CDR3 is TGTGCCAGCAGTCCAGGGTTAAACTATGGCTACACCTTC. This translates into CASSPGLNYGYTF.

In this sample, this clonotype turned up many times. The rearrangement uses TRBV24-1 and TRBJ2-3; D call uncertain. V lost 0 bases, J lost 3 bases, and 3 bases lay in between. This CDR3 has 13 residues. The germline gives CDR1 KGHDR, CDR2 SFDVKD. The CDR3 protein is CATSDLPTDTQYF. In nucleotides, the CDR3 is TGTGCCACCAGTGATTTGCCAACAGATACGCAGTATTTT.

This clonotype showed up just a few times. The V and J genes are TRBV19 and TRBJ1-5; 7 positions agree with TRBD1. V shed 6 bases and J 6 bases; nucleotides not matched to a gene: 8. Per the germline V gene, CDR1 is LNHDA and CDR2 is SQIVND (reference sequence). The CDR3 sequence is 14 residues long. The CDR3 loop reads CASRPSKGAQPQHF. CDR3 DNA sequence: TGTGCCAGTAGGCCGTCAAAGGGGGCTCAGCCCCAGCATTTT.

This clonotype was seen many times. This chain links TRBV27 with TRBJ1-1; D call uncertain. CDR1 is MNHEY, CDR2 SMNVEV, per germline (reference sequence). The CDR3 contains 14 residues. V was clipped by 1 base and J by 0 bases, with 6 bases between them. The CDR3 spells CASSLLGMNTEAFF. CDR3 bases: TGTGCCAGCAGTTTATTAGGGATGAACACTGAAGCTTTCTTT.

V usage is TRBV18 and J usage is TRBJ1-2; a weak D match, TRBD1 (6 bases). Deletions cut 3 bases from V and 2 bases from J, with 16 bases between. The CDR3 loop spans 16 amino acids. Germline-derived CDR1 and CDR2 are KGHSH and LQKENI. CDR3 residues: CASSPIAGTPNYGYTF. As DNA, the CDR3 is TGTGCCAGCTCACCCATTGCCGGGACACCGAACTATGGCTACACCTTC. Using reference TRBV18 and TRBJ1-2 for the parts outside the CDR3, the full variable domain is NAGVMQNPRHLVRRRGQEARLRCSPMKGHSHVYWYRQLPEEGLKFMVYLQKENIIDESGMPKERFSAEFPKEGPSILRIQQVVRGDSAAYFCASSPIAGTPNYGYTFGSGTRLTVV.

This clonotype was counted between two and nine times. DNA for the CDR3: TGTGCCAGTAGTAGCAGCTTAAATTCACCCCTCCACTTT. It codes for CASSSSLNSPLHF. This chain connects TRBV19 to TRBJ1-6; D gene unclear. Trimming shortened V by 4 bases and J by 7 bases, and 8 bases separated the two germline ends. Germline V gene data show CDR1 as LNHDA and CDR2 as SQIVND (reference sequence). The CDR3 is 13 residues long.

V usage is TRBV12-3 or TRBV12-4 and J usage is TRBJ2-7; 7 nucleotides match TRBD1. CDR3 size: 16 residues. V lost 5 bases to trimming and J lost 3 bases; unmatched junction nucleotides: 13. In DNA, the CDR3 is TGTGCCAGCAGTCCCCGAGATAGGGACAGCCGCTACGAGCAGTACTTC. Translation: CASSPRDRDSRYEQYF.

About this clonotype: A read error may be the cause here, since a much bigger clone is one base away. The chain has TRBV3-1 and TRBJ1-6; no clear D gene. Germline V gene data show CDR1 as LGHDT and CDR2 as YNNKEL (reference sequence). Trimming removed 2 bases at V and 10 bases at J, with 12 bases between. This CDR3 comprises 14 residues. This CDR3 reads CASSQNHSRSPLHF. Written as DNA, the CDR3 is TGTGCCAGCAGCCAAAATCACAGTAGGTCACCCCTCCACTTT.

The chain employs TRBV7-9 and TRBJ2-7; no definite D call. The CDR3 loop spans 15 amino acids. The germline V and J ends were trimmed by 5 bases and 1 base, with 15 bases remaining between them. Per the germline V gene, CDR1 is SEHNR and CDR2 is FQNEAQ (reference sequence). CDR3 protein: CASSAPFGTSYEQYF. The CDR3 DNA sequence: TGTGCCAGCAGCGCGCCCTTTGGCACTTCCTACGAGCAGTACTTC.